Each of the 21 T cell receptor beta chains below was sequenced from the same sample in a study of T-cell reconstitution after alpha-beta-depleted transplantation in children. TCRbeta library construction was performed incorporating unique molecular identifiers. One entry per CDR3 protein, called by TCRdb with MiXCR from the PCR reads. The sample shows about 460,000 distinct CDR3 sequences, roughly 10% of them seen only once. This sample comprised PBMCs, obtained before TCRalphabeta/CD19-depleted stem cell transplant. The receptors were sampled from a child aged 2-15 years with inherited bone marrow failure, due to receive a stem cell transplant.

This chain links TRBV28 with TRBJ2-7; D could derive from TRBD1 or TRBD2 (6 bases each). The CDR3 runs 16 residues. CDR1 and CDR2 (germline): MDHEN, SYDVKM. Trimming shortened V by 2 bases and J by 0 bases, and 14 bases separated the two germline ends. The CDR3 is CASSLLRGLSSYEQYF. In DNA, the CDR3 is TGTGCCAGCAGTTTACTCCGGGGGCTGAGCTCCTACGAGCAGTACTTC.

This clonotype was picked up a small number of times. The DNA of the CDR3 is TGTGCCAGCAGAAATACGGGCGGGACAGGGGCCATAGATGAAAAACTGTTTTTT. This codes for CASRNTGGTGAIDEKLFF. The chain carries TRBV12-3 or TRBV12-4 and TRBJ1-4; 10 nucleotides align to TRBD1. V was clipped by 6 bases and J by 6 bases; unmatched bases: 16. The CDR3 consists of 18 residues.

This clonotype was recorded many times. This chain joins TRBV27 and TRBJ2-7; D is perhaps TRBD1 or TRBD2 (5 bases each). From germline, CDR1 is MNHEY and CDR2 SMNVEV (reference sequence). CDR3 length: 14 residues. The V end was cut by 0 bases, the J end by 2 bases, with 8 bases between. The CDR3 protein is CASSLSQGPYEQYF. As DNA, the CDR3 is TGTGCCAGCAGTTTATCGCAGGGACCCTACGAGCAGTACTTC.

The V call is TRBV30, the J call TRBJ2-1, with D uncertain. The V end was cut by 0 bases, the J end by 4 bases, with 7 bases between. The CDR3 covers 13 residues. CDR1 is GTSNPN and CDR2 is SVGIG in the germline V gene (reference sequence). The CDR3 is CAWSVNRYNEQFF. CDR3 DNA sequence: TGTGCCTGGAGTGTAAACAGATACAATGAGCAGTTCTTC.

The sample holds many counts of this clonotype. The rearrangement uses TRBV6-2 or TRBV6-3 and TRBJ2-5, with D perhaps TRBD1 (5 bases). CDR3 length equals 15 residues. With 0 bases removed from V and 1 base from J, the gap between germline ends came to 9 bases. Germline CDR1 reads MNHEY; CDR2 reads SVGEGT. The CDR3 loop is CASSYSAGLQETQYF. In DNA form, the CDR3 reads TGTGCCAGCAGTTACTCCGCAGGGCTCCAAGAGACCCAGTACTTC.

The CDR3 DNA reads as TGCAGTGCTAGACTAGCGGGAGTGATAGATACGCAGTATTTT. It encodes CSARLAGVIDTQYF. The V and J genes are TRBV20-1 and TRBJ2-3; 10 nucleotides match TRBD2. Germline CDR1 is DFQATT and CDR2 is SNEGSKA (reference sequence). After removal of 2 bases from V and 5 bases from J, the junction contained 4 bases not matched to a gene. The CDR3 loop spans 14 amino acids.

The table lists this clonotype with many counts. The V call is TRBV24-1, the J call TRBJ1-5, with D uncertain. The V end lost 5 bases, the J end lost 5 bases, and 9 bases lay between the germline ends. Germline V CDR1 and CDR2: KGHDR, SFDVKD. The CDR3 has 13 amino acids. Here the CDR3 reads CATSGRGHQPQHF. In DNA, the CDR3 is TGTGCCACCAGTGGTCGTGGTCATCAGCCCCAGCATTTT.

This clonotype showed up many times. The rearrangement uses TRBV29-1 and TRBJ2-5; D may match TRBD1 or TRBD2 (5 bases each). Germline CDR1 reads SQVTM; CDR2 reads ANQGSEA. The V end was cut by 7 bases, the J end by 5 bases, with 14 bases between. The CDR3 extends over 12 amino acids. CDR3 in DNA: TGCAGCGCACCGAACGAGGGGGAGACCCAGTACTTC. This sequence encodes CSAPNEGETQYF.

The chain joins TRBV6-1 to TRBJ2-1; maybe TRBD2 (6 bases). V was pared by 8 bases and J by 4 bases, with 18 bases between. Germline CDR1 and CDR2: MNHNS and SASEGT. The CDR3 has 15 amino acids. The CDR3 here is CASDSAGRAYNEQFF. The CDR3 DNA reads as TGTGCCAGCGATTCGGCGGGGCGGGCGTACAATGAGCAGTTCTTC.

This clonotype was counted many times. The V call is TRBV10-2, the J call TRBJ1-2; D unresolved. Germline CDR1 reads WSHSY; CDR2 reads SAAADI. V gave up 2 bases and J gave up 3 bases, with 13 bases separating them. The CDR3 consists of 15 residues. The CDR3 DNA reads TGCGCCAGCAGTGAGCCGGGGAATTCAGACTATGGCTACACCTTC. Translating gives CASSEPGNSDYGYTF.

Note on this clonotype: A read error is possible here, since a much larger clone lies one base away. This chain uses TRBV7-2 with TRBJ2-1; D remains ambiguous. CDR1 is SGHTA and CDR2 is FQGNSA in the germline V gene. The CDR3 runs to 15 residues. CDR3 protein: CASSLNPQNYNERFF. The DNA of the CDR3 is TGTGCCAGCAGCTTAAACCCACAAAATTACAATGAGCGGTTCTTC.

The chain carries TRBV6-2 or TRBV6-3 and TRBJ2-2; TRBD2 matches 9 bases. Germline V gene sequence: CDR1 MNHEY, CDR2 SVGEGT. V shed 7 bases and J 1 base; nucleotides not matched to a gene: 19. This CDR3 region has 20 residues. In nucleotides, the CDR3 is TGTGCCAGCACCAAACCGGGGGCTAGCGGGGACGTAAGGAACACCGGGGAGCTGTTTTTT. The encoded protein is CASTKPGASGDVRNTGELFF.

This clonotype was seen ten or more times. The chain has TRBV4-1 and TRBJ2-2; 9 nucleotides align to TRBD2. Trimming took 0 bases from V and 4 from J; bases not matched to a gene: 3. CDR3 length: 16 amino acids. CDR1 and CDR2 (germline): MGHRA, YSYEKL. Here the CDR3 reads CASSQEGGRATGELFF. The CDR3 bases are TGCGCCAGCAGCCAAGAAGGCGGGAGGGCCACCGGGGAGCTGTTTTTT.

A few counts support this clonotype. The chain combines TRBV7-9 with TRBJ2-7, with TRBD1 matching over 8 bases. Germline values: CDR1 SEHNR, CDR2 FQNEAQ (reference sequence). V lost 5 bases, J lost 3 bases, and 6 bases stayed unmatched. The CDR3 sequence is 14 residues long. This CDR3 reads CASSPPDRDYEQYF. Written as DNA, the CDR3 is TGTGCCAGCAGCCCTCCGGACAGGGACTACGAGCAGTACTTC. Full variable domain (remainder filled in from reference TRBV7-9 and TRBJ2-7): DTGVSQNPRHKITKRGQNVTFRCDPISEHNRLYWYRQTLGQGPEFLTYFQNEAQLEKSRLLSDRFSAERPKGSFSTLEIQRTEQGDSAMYLCASSPPDRDYEQYFGPGTRLTVT.

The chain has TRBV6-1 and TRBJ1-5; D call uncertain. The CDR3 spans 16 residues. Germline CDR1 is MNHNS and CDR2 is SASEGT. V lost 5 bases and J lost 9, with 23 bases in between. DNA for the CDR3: TGTGCCAGCAGTCCCTCAATGGGGTCAATCCTTCTGCCCCAGCATTTT. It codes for CASSPSMGSILLPQHF.

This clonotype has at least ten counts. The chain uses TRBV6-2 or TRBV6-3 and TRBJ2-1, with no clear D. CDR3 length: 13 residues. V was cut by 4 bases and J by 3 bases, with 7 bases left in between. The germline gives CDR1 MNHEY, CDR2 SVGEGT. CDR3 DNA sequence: TGTGCCAGCAGTTTTGTACTCTACAATGAGCAGTTCTTC. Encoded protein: CASSFVLYNEQFF.

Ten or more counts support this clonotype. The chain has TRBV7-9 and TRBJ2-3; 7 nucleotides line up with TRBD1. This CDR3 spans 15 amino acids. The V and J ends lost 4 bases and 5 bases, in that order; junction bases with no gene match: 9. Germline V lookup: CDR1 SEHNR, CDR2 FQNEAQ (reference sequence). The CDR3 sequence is CASSWGQSEGDTQYF. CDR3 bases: TGTGCCAGCAGCTGGGGACAGTCTGAGGGAGATACGCAGTATTTT.

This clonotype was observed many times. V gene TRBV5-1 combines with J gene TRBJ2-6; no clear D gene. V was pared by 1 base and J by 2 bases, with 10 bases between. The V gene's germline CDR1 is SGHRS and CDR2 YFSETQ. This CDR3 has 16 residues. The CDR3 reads CASSLWSGAGANVLTF. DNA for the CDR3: TGCGCCAGCAGCTTGTGGTCTGGGGCTGGGGCCAACGTCCTGACTTTC.

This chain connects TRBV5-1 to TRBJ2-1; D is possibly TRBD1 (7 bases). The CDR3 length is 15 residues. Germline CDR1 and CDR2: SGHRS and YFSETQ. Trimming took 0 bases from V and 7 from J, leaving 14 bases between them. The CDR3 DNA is TGCGCCAGCAGCTTGGCGGCGGGGACAGAAAATGAGCAGTTCTTC. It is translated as CASSLAAGTENEQFF.

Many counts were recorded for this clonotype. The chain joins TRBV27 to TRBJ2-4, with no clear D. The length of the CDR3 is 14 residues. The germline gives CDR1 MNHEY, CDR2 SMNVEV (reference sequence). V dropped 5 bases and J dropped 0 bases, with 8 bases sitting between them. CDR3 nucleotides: TGTGCCAGCAGTGGCAGGTTAGCCAAAAACATTCAGTACTTC. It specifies CASSGRLAKNIQYF.

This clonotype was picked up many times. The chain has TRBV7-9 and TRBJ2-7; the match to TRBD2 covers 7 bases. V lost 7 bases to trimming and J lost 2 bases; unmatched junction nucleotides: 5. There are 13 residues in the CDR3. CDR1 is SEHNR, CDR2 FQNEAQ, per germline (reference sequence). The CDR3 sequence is CASTWSGAYEQYF. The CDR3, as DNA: TGTGCCAGCACCTGGAGCGGGGCCTACGAGCAGTACTTC.